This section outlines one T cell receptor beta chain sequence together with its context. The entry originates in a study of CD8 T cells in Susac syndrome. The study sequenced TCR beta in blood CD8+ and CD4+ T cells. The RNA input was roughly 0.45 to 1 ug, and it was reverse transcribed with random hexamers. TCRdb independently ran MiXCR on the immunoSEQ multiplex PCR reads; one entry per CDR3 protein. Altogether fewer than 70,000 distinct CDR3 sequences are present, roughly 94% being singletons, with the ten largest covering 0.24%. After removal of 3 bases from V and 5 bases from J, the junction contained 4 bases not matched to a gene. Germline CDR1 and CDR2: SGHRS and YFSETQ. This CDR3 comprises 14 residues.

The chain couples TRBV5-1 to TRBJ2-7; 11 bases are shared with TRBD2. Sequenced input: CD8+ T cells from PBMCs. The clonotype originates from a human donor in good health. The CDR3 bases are TGCGCCAGCAGCTCGACTAGCGGGGACGACGAGCAGTACTTC. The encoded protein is CASSSTSGDDEQYF.